These 12 T cell receptor beta chains share one sample of origin, sequenced in a study of blood T cell repertoires in COVID-19. Here immunoSEQ multiplex PCR was the method, and the copy in TCRdb shows in-frame clones only, minus some. The table has nearly 200,000 clones, roughly 90% seen once; the top ten hold 6.5% to 9.5%. Sequencing used PBMCs or T cells enriched from blood (not recorded which). Receptors were obtained from a woman aged 18 to 35 who had recovered from COVID-19.

The rearrangement joins TRBV7-7 to TRBJ2-1; TRBD2 might be the D (5 bases). The V and J ends lost 6 bases and 5 bases respectively, with 11 bases between them. CDR1 and CDR2 from the germline V gene are SSHAT and FNYEAQ (reference sequence). CDR3 size: 13 residues. DNA for the CDR3: TGTGCCAGCAGTTCGGGGAATCACAATGAGCAGTTCTTC. It encodes CASSSGNHNEQFF.

V usage is TRBV9 and J usage is TRBJ2-7; D is perhaps TRBD2 (5 bases). The CDR3 runs 14 residues. Germline assignment: CDR1 SGDLS and CDR2 YYNGEE. Trimming removed 8 bases from V and 1 base from J, with 16 bases in between. The CDR3 nucleotides read TGTGCCAGGCGGATCGGGAAACCATCCTACGAGCAGTACTTC. Translated, it gives CARRIGKPSYEQYF.

This clone was seen once. J is TRBJ2-7 and V is TRBV7-9, with 11 bases that match TRBD2. Germline CDR1 reads SEHNR; CDR2 reads FQNEAQ (reference sequence). The J segment lost 3 bases and the V segment lost 5 bases, leaving 3 bases of the junction unmatched. CDR3 length: 14 amino acids. CDR3 DNA sequence: TGTGCCAGCAGCCGGGGACTAGCGGACTACGAGCAGTACTTC. Its protein product is CASSRGLADYEQYF.

This chain connects TRBV27 to TRBJ1-1; a possible D gene is TRBD1 (6 bases). V was cut by 3 bases and J by 5 bases, with 19 bases left in between. The CDR3 covers 16 residues. CDR1 and CDR2 (germline): MNHEY, SMNVEV (reference sequence). CDR3 nucleotide sequence: TGTGCCAGCAGTTTTGGTCGCCAGGGGCAAGGAACTGAAGCTTTCTTT. Its translation is CASSFGRQGQGTEAFF.

The rearrangement uses TRBV7-9 and TRBJ1-6, with 8 positions matching TRBD1. CDR1 and CDR2 (germline): SEHNR, FQNEAQ (reference sequence). The V gene end was trimmed by 10 bases and the J gene end by 9 bases; junction bases not matched to a gene: 8. This CDR3 is built from 13 residues. CDR3: CATGQGLLSPLHF. The CDR3 region has the DNA TGTGCCACCGGACAGGGACTTCTTTCACCCCTCCACTTT.

The J gene is TRBJ1-3, the V gene TRBV5-1; TRBD1 is a possible D gene (6 bases). Trimming cost V 5 bases and J 4 bases, with 19 bases left between them. The CDR3 is 16 amino acids. Germline values: CDR1 SGHRS, CDR2 YFSETQ. The CDR3 DNA follows: TGCGCCAGCAGTTCACGGGACACCGGTTCCGGAAACACCATATATTTT. Amino acids: CASSSRDTGSGNTIYF.

The rearrangement uses TRBV7-2 and TRBJ1-1; D might be TRBD1 (5 bases). The CDR3 loop spans 14 amino acids. Trimming cost V 2 bases and J 5 bases, with 12 bases left between them. Germline V gene data show CDR1 as SGHTA and CDR2 as FQGNSA. The CDR3 here is CASSLIQGFTEAFF. CDR3 nucleotides: TGTGCCAGCAGCTTAATTCAGGGTTTTACTGAAGCTTTCTTT.

The rearrangement uses TRBV7-3 and TRBJ2-7; 10 nucleotides agree with TRBD1. CDR1 and CDR2 from the germline V gene are SGHTA and FQGTGA. Unmatched junction bases numbered 3, after V lost 2 bases and J lost 2 bases. The CDR3 runs 15 residues. CDR3 region: CASSLGQGVTYEQYF. The CDR3 DNA reads as TGTGCCAGCAGCTTAGGACAGGGGGTAACCTACGAGCAGTACTTC.

The genes are TRBV2 and TRBJ2-7, with D maybe TRBD1 (6 bases). CDR1 SNHLY and CDR2 FYNNEI come from the germline V gene. The CDR3 contains 13 residues. Trimming stripped 8 bases from V and 3 bases from J, with 14 bases between. CDR3 DNA sequence: TGTGCCAGCCGGTGGCAGGGGCTCTACGAGCAGTACTTC. Translating gives CASRWQGLYEQYF.

V gene TRBV30 combines with J gene TRBJ2-5; perhaps TRBD2 as D (7 bases). This CDR3 contains 12 residues. V was shortened by 5 bases and J by 5 bases, with 12 bases between the two germline ends. Per the germline V gene, CDR1 is GTSNPN and CDR2 is SVGIG (reference sequence). As DNA, the CDR3 is TGTGCCTGGGGGGGGGCATGGGAGACCCAGTACTTC. Amino acid sequence: CAWGGAWETQYF.

The chain links TRBV5-1 to TRBJ1-4; perhaps TRBD1 as D (5 bases). Between the trimmed V and J ends, which lost 3 bases and 0 bases, there was a span of 12 bases. The length of the CDR3 is 16 residues. Germline V CDR1 and CDR2: SGHRS, YFSETQ. CDR3 protein: CASSWGLQATNEKLFF. The CDR3 DNA reads as TGCGCCAGCAGCTGGGGCTTACAGGCAACTAATGAAAAACTGTTTTTT. The whole variable domain, filled in from reference TRBV5-1 and TRBJ1-4, reads KAGVTQTPRYLIKTRGQQVTLSCSPISGHRSVSWYQQTPGQGLQFLFEYFSETQRNKGNFPGRFSGRQFSNSRSEMNVSTLELGDSALYLCASSWGLQATNEKLFFGSGTQLSVL.

The rearrangement uses TRBV25-1 and TRBJ2-4, with 8 bases that match TRBD1. Germline values: CDR1 MGHDK, CDR2 SYGVNS. This CDR3 region has 16 residues. The J segment lost 7 bases and the V segment lost 8 bases, leaving 16 bases of the junction unmatched. The CDR3 is CASPPRDRFRGNIQYF. The CDR3 coding sequence is TGTGCCAGCCCGCCCAGGGACAGGTTTCGGGGCAACATTCAGTACTTC.